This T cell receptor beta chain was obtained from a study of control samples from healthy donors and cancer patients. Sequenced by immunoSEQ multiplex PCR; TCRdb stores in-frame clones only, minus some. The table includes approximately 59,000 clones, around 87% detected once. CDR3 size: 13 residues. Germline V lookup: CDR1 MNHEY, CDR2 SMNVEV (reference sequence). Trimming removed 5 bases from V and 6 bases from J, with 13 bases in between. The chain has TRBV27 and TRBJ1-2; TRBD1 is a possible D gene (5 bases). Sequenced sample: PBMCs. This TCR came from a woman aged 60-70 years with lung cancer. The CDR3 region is CASSGLGGDGYTF. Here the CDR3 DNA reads TGTGCCAGCAGTGGACTCGGGGGGGATGGCTACACCTTC.